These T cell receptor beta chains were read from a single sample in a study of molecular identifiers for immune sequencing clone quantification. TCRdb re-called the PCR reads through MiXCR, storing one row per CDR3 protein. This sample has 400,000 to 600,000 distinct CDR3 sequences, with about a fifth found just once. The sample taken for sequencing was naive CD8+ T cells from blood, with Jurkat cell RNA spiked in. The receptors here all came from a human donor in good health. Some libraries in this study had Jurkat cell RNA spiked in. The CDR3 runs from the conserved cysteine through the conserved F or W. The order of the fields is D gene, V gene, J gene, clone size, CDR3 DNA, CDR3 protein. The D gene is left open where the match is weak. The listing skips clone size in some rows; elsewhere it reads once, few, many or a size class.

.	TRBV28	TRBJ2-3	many	TGTGCCAGCGGTTGGGGGCGCCGGGATACGCAGTATTTT	CASGWGRRDTQYF
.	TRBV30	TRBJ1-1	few	TGTGCCTGGAGTGATTATGACCGGGGCACTGAAGCTTTCTTT	CAWSDYDRGTEAFF
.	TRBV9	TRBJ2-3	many	TGTGCCAGCAGCGCCCCAAACGGGGGGCTGGAAGATACGCAGTATTTT	CASSAPNGGLEDTQYF
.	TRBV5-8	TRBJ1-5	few	TGTGCCAGCAGCTTGGTTGCGTATAGCAATCAGCCCCAGCATTTT	CASSLVAYSNQPQHF
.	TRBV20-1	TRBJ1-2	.	TGCAGTGCTAGAGATCCCCAGACCCCTAACCATGGCTACACCTTC	CSARDPQTPNHGYTF
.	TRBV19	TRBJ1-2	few	TGTGCCAGTAGCATGAATACCGGGGGATGGAACTATGGCTACACCTTC	CASSMNTGGWNYGYTF
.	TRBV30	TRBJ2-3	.	TGTGCCTGGAGTGTTCTTAGCGCCGTCACAGATACGCAGTATTTT	CAWSVLSAVTDTQYF
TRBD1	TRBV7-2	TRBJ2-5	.	TGTGCCAGCAGCTTTACAGGGGGTTGGCAAGAGACCCAGTACTTC	CASSFTGGWQETQYF
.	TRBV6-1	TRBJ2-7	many	TGTGCCAGCAGTGAACTACGATCAAGTCTCCACGAGCAGTACTTC	CASSELRSSLHEQYF
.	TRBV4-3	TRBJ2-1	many	TGCGCCAGCAGCCAAGAGGGGGGCAGCTCCTACAATGAGCAGTTCTTC	CASSQEGGSSYNEQFF
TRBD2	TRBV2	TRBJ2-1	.	TGTGCCATAACTAGCGGGACCTACAATGAGCAGCTCTTC	CAITSGTYNEQLF
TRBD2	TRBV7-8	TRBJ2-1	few	TGTGCCAGCAGAGGCGGGAGGGCCCACAATGAGCAGTTCTTC	CASRGGRAHNEQFF
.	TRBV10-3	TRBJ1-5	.	TGTGCCATCAGTGAGTCGGGGAAAGGCAATCAGCCCCAGCATTTT	CAISESGKGNQPQHF
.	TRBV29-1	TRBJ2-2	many	TGCAGCGTTGAAGATAGGGGACGGACCAACACCGGGGAGCTGTTTTTT	CSVEDRGRTNTGELFF
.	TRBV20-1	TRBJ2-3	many	TGCAGTGCTAGAGATAGGGTTAGAATTCCACTCCTCTTAACCACAGATACGCAGTATTTT	CSARDRVRIPLLLTTDTQYF
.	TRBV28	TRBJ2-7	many	TGTGCCAGCAGTTTTCCCGGCGAGCAGTACTTC	CASSFPGEQYF
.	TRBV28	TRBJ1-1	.	TGTGCCAGCAGTTTGACCCATTCCTCGAACACTGAAGCTTTCTTT	CASSLTHSSNTEAFF
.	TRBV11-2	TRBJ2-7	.	TGTGCCAGCAGCTCGTACAGGTCCTACGAGCAGTACTTC	CASSSYRSYEQYF
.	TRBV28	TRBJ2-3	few	TGTGCCAGCAGCCACATAATCCAGGTCAGCACAGATACGCAGTATTTT	CASSHIIQVSTDTQYF
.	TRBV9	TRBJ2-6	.	TGTGCCAGCAGCGTAGATGCCTCTGGGGCCAACGTCCTGACTTTC	CASSVDASGANVLTF
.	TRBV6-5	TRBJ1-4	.	TGTGCCAGCAGTCCGGACGTAGGGAGGGAAAAACTGTTTTTT	CASSPDVGREKLFF
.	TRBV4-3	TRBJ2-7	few	TGCGCCAGCAGCCAAGATTGGTCGGGTAGCGGATCCTACGAGCAGTACTTC	CASSQDWSGSGSYEQYF
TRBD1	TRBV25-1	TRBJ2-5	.	TGTGCCAGCAGTGGCCCTGGGACAGGGAGAAAACCCCGGGAAGAGACCCAGTACTTC	CASSGPGTGRKPREETQYF
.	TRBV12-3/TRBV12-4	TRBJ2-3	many	TGTGCCAGCAGCAGAATAGAAGAACGCACAGATACGCAGTATTTT	CASSRIEERTDTQYF
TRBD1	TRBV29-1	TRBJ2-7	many	TGCAGCGCCTGGGACAGGGAGTACGAGCAGTACTTC	CSAWDREYEQYF
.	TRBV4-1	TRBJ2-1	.	TGCGCCAGCAGCCAAGATAGGCCCGGAGAGGGTGAGCAGTTCTTC	CASSQDRPGEGEQFF
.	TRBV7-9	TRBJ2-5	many	TGTGCCAGCAGCTTAGTAGAGGTCAGCGAGGGGACCCAGTACTTC	CASSLVEVSEGTQYF
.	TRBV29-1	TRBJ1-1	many	TGCAGCGTTAAGCGGGGGGGCACTGAAGCTTTCTTT	CSVKRGGTEAFF
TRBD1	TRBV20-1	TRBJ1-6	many	TGCAGTGCTAGAGATAGACAGGGGTATACCAGTCATAATTCACCCCTCCACTTT	CSARDRQGYTSHNSPLHF
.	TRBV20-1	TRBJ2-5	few	TGCAGTGCTAGTTCGGTTCTCCTGGGGCAAGAGACCCAGTACTTC	CSASSVLLGQETQYF
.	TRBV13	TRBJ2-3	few	TGTGCCAGCAGCTCCTTAGCCGACCCTGGTGGCACAGATACGCAGTATTTT	CASSSLADPGGTDTQYF
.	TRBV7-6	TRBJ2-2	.	TGTGCCAGCAACTACCCCCTTGTGGGGGGCACCGGGGAGCTGTTTTTT	CASNYPLVGGTGELFF
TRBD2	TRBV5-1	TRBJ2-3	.	TGCGCCAGCAGCTTGGGACTAGCGAAAAGCACAGATACGCAGTATTTT	CASSLGLAKSTDTQYF
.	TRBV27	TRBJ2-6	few	TGTGCCAGCAGTCCACAATTCGGGGTTTCTGGGGCCAACGTCCTGACTTTC	CASSPQFGVSGANVLTF
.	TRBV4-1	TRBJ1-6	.	TGCGCCAGCAGACCCGACGGAAGCTCCTATAATTCACCCCTCCACTTT	CASRPDGSSYNSPLHF
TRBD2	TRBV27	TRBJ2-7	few	TGTGCCAGCAGTTTATTGTTAGCGGGAGGGCCCTACGAGCAGTACTTC	CASSLLLAGGPYEQYF
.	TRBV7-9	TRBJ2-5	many	TGTGCCAGCAGCCCCCCCGGGTTGACCCAGTACTTC	CASSPPGLTQYF
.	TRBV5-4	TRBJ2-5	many	TGTGCCAGCAGCCCCGAACGGACGGGAAAAGAGACCCAGTACTTC	CASSPERTGKETQYF
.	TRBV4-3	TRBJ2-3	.	TGCGCCAGCAGCCAAGACTCCGGCGAGGGAGTATTAGATACGCAGTATTTT	CASSQDSGEGVLDTQYF
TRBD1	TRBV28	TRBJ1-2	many	TGTGCCAGCAGTTCACCCACATTGACAGGGTCCCCTAACTATGGCTACACCTTC	CASSSPTLTGSPNYGYTF
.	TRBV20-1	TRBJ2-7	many	TGCAGTGCCGAGGACACGGAAACCTACGAGCAGTACTTC	CSAEDTETYEQYF
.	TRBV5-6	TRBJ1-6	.	TGTGCCAGCAGCTTGATCGCAGGGGATCCGACAAATTCACCCCTCCACTTT	CASSLIAGDPTNSPLHF
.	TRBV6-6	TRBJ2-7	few	TGTGCCAGCAGTTACAGGGCCGGCGAGCAGTACTTC	CASSYRAGEQYF
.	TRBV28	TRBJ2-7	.	TGTGCCAGCAGTTTCCGAGGGGAGGTTTCCTACGAGCAGTACTTC	CASSFRGEVSYEQYF
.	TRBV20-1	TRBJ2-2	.	TGCAGTGCTACCGGTCCGAACACCGGGGAGCTGTTTTTT	CSATGPNTGELFF
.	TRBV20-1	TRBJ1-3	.	TGCAGTGCCATACCGGACGGGTTCAGAGCTGGAAACACCATATATTTT	CSAIPDGFRAGNTIYF